Below are 3 T cell receptor beta chains sequenced from a single sample in a study of cytomegalovirus exposure and HLA in healthy donors. Method: immunoSEQ multiplex PCR; TCRdb's copy keeps in-frame clones and lacks some. This sample carries 300,000 to 400,000 clones, around 90% of them seen once, and the ten largest clones take roughly 0.96%. The sequenced sample was PBMCs. All receptors come from a man younger than 45 in good health and CMV-seronegative.

The V and J genes are TRBV7-9 and TRBJ1-6; a possible D gene is TRBD1 (5 bases). This CDR3 region has 15 residues. V was shortened by 4 bases and J by 8 bases, with 15 bases between the two germline ends. CDR1 and CDR2 from the germline V gene are SEHNR and FQNEAQ (reference sequence). CDR3 sequence: CASSSTDSQYSPLHF. The CDR3 DNA reads TGTGCCAGCAGCTCCACTGACAGTCAGTATTCACCCCTCCACTTT.

The chain has TRBV6-1 and TRBJ1-1, with D possibly matching TRBD1 (5 bases). The CDR3 runs 15 residues. Germline CDR1 is MNHNS and CDR2 is SASEGT. V lost 2 bases, J lost 2 bases, and 12 bases lay in between. The CDR3: CASSETRRVNTEAFF. CDR3 sequence (DNA): TGTGCCAGCAGTGAAACTCGCAGGGTTAACACTGAAGCTTTCTTT.

The V call is TRBV5-1, the J call TRBJ1-2; D is unresolved. This CDR3 has 17 residues. The germline V gene encodes CDR1 SGHRS and CDR2 YFSETQ. Trimming pared 4 bases from V and 7 bases from J, leaving 26 bases between. The CDR3 nucleotides are TGCGCCAGCAGCGTTCCCCCAATCCCAAGCTCCCCGAGTGGCTACACCTTC. Translating gives CASSVPPIPSSPSGYTF. Using reference TRBV5-1 and TRBJ1-2 for the parts outside the CDR3, the full variable domain is KAGVTQTPRYLIKTRGQQVTLSCSPISGHRSVSWYQQTPGQGLQFLFEYFSETQRNKGNFPGRFSGRQFSNSRSEMNVSTLELGDSALYLCASSVPPIPSSPSGYTFGSGTRLTVV.